Listed below are T cell receptor beta chains from one sample, sequenced in a study of graft-versus-host responses after intestinal transplantation. Data came from immunoSEQ multiplex PCR; TCRdb stores just in-frame clones and leaves some out. The profile shows more than 85,000 clones, 90% to 95% of them singletons. These receptors have no known antigen. This material consisted of unstimulated CD8+ T cells sorted from spleen or lymph node cells, taken before intestinal transplant. These receptor sequences come from a human donor who received an intestinal transplant. The CDR3 runs from the conserved cysteine through the conserved F or W. D genes are given only for firm matches. Not every row has a clone size; where given, it reads once, few, many or a size class.

.,TRBJ2-7,TRBV27,.,CASSLALLGSEQYF,TGTGCCAGCAGTTTAGCCCTACTAGGTTCCGAGCAGTACTTC
TRBD2,TRBJ2-7,TRBV4-1,.,CASSQEFLLAGVYEQYF,TGCGCCAGCAGCCAAGAGTTTCTACTAGCGGGTGTCTACGAGCAGTACTTC
.,TRBJ1-2,TRBV7-9,.,CASSLVGTDYYGYTF,TGTGCCAGCAGCTTAGTCGGCACGGACTACTATGGCTACACCTTC
.,TRBJ2-2,TRBV7-3,once,CASSFDTGELFF,TGTGCCAGCAGTTTTGACACCGGGGAGCTGTTTTTT
.,TRBJ2-7,TRBV20-1,.,CSAEPSYEQYF,TGCAGTGCTGAACCCTCCTACGAGCAGTACTTC
TRBD2,TRBJ2-5,TRBV9,.,CASSAPLAGGETQYF,TGTGCCAGCAGCGCGCCTCTAGCGGGAGGAGAGACCCAGTACTTC
.,TRBJ2-7,TRBV29-1,.,CSVEQGPYEQYF,TGCAGCGTTGAGCAGGGCCCCTACGAGCAGTACTTC
.,TRBJ2-1,TRBV5-1,few,CASSPSEGQNEQFF,TGCGCCAGCAGCCCCTCGGAGGGGCAAAATGAGCAGTTCTTC
.,TRBJ2-5,TRBV9,.,CASSVEVEETQYF,TGTGCCAGCAGCGTAGAAGTGGAAGAGACCCAGTACTTC
.,TRBJ2-1,TRBV6-5,.,CATFLSATGGEQFF,TGTGCCACCTTCCTATCCGCCACCGGGGGTGAGCAGTTCTTC
.,TRBJ1-2,TRBV6-1,.,CASSSDGYGYTF,TGTGCCAGCAGTTCCGACGGCTATGGCTACACCTTC
.,TRBJ1-2,TRBV28,few,CASSPQAGRLATF,TGTGCCAGCAGTCCCCAGGCCGGGAGATTAGCCACCTTC
.,TRBJ1-1,TRBV5-5,.,CASSLESGNTEAFF,TGTGCCAGCAGCTTGGAGTCCGGGAACACTGAAGCTTTCTTT
TRBD2,TRBJ2-3,TRBV5-1,once,CASSLPTSGSTDTQYF,TGCGCCAGCAGCCTCCCGACTAGCGGGAGCACAGATACGCAGTATTTT
TRBD2,TRBJ2-1,TRBV9,.,CASSPHPLAGSYNEQFF,TGTGCCAGCAGCCCCCACCCACTAGCGGGAAGCTACAATGAGCAGTTCTTC
.,TRBJ1-1,TRBV4-1,.,CASSQERSWQGNTEAFF,TGCGCCAGCAGCCAAGAAAGGTCGTGGCAGGGGAACACTGAAGCTTTCTTT
.,TRBJ2-3,TRBV10-3,.,CAISEADTQYF,TGTGCCATCAGTGAGGCAGATACGCAGTATTTT
TRBD1,TRBJ2-1,TRBV19,.,CASTGTGVYNEQFF,TGTGCCAGTACTGGGACAGGGGTCTACAATGAGCAGTTCTTC
TRBD2,TRBJ2-3,TRBV7-3,.,CASSSGTSGPDTQYF,TGTGCCAGCAGCTCCGGGACTAGCGGCCCAGATACGCAGTATTTT
TRBD1,TRBJ2-7,TRBV28,.,CASSFRGKRIGEQYF,TGTGCCAGCAGTTTCAGGGGGAAGAGGATTGGGGAGCAGTACTTC